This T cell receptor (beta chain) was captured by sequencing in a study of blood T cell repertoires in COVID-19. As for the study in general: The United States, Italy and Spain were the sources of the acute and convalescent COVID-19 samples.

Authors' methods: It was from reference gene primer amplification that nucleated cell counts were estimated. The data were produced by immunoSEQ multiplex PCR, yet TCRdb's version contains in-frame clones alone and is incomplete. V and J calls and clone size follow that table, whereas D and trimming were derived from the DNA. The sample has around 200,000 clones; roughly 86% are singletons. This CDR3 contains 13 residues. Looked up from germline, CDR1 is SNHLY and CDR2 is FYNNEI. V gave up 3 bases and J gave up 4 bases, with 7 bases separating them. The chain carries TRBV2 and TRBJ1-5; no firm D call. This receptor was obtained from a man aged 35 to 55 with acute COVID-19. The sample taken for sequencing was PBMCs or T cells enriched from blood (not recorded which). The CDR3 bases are TGTGCCAGCAGTGAGAGTCCGAATCAGCCCCAGCATTTT. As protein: CASSESPNQPQHF.